Each of the 8 T cell receptor beta chains below was sequenced from the same sample in a study of blood T cell repertoires in COVID-19. Generated by immunoSEQ multiplex PCR, the TCRdb table keeps only in-frame clones and is missing some. The sample consists of approximately 240,000 clones, under 85% of them appearing once. Sequenced: peripheral blood. The source is a human donor in a cohort sampled during active COVID-19.

The chain links TRBV6-6 to TRBJ2-3; TRBD2 matches 8 bases. Germline assignment: CDR1 MNHNY and CDR2 SVGAGI (reference sequence). There are 14 residues in the CDR3. Trimming cost V 8 bases and J 2 bases; bases outside gene matches: 6. The CDR3 is CASSGGGTTDTQYF. In DNA form, the CDR3 reads TGTGCCAGCTCTGGCGGGGGGACCACAGATACGCAGTATTTT.

CDR3 coding DNA: TGTGCCAGCAGTGGGCCCGGGACTTACTACAATGAGCAGTTCTTC. It specifies CASSGPGTYYNEQFF. This chain connects TRBV25-1 to TRBJ2-1; maybe TRBD2 (6 bases). The CDR3 sequence is 15 residues long. Trimming left V 4 bases short and J 3 bases short, with 13 bases between. Germline values: CDR1 MGHDK, CDR2 SYGVNS. Filled out from reference TRBV25-1 and TRBJ2-1, the complete variable domain reads EADIYQTPRYLVIGTGKKITLECSQTMGHDKMYWYQQDPGMELHLIHYSYGVNSTEKGDLSSESTVSRIRTEHFPLTLESARPSHTSQYLCASSGPGTYYNEQFFGPGTRLTVL.

V and J are TRBV18 and TRBJ2-7; D unresolved. Germline CDR1 KGHSH, CDR2 LQKENI. The CDR3 has 13 amino acids. The V end was cut by 1 base, the J end by 1 base, with 5 bases between. The CDR3 is CASSPLESYEQYF. The CDR3 bases are TGTGCCAGCTCACCACTGGAGTCCTACGAGCAGTACTTC.

The V call is TRBV5-4, the J call TRBJ1-1; the D gene is possibly TRBD1 (6 bases). CDR1 SGHNT and CDR2 YYREEE come from the germline V gene (reference sequence). CDR3 length: 13 residues. V was cut by 4 bases and J by 8 bases, with 15 bases left in between. CDR3 protein: CASSEGGDPEAFF. The CDR3 region has the DNA TGTGCCAGCAGCGAAGGGGGGGACCCCGAAGCTTTCTTT.

This clone showed up many times. This sequence joins TRBV4-2 and TRBJ2-6, with D maybe TRBD1 (5 bases). Germline CDR1 is LGHNA and CDR2 is YNFKEQ. CDR3 length: 20 residues. V shed 0 bases and J shed 12 bases, with 30 bases lying between them. The CDR3 nucleotides are TGTGCCAGCAGCCAAGAACAGCCCTCCTCTGGGGCCACCTCCCGGGCCGTCCTGACTTTC. As protein: CASSQEQPSSGATSRAVLTF.

This chain joins TRBV5-4 and TRBJ2-7; TRBD2 matches at 11 bases. Germline CDR1 is SGHNT and CDR2 is YYREEE (reference sequence). The CDR3 loop spans 16 amino acids. J gave up 7 bases and V 0 bases, and 9 bases lay outside the gene matches. CDR3 in amino acids: CASSLELAGGLGEQYF. The CDR3 DNA sequence: TGTGCCAGCAGCTTGGAGCTAGCGGGGGGCTTAGGGGAGCAGTACTTC.

The chain couples TRBV4-1 to TRBJ2-3; the match to TRBD1 covers 9 bases. The V gene end was trimmed by 1 base and the J gene end by 1 base; junction bases not matched to a gene: 6. The CDR3 consists of 17 residues. Germline assignment: CDR1 MGHRA and CDR2 YSYEKL. The CDR3, as DNA: TGCGCCAGCAGCCAAGGGGGACAGGGAATGGGCACAGATACGCAGTATTTT. Translated, it gives CASSQGGQGMGTDTQYF.

V gene TRBV28 combines with J gene TRBJ2-2, with a weak D call TRBD2 (6 bases). The CDR3 sequence is 14 residues long. Deletions cut 7 bases from V and 9 bases from J, with 18 bases between. Germline V gene sequence: CDR1 MDHEN, CDR2 SYDVKM. CDR3 sequence: CASTTIGGTRELFF. The CDR3 bases are TGTGCCAGCACCACCATCGGGGGAACACGGGAGCTGTTTTTT.